A selection of T cell receptor beta chains follows, all from one sample in a study of OX40 agonist ivuxolimab in advanced cancers. Sequencing was performed with immunoSEQ multiplex PCR; in TCRdb, only in-frame clones are kept and a portion is missing. The sample yields tens of thousands of clones, roughly four fifths seen once. The material sequenced was CD4+ or CD8+ T cells sorted from blood, taken in a trial of the OX40 agonist ivuxolimab. All receptors come from an adult with an advanced solid tumor such as melanoma, head and neck, liver or kidney cancer. Each CDR3 is given with its conserved first and last residue. D genes are given only for firm matches. The listing skips clone size in some rows; elsewhere it reads once, few, many or a size class.

cdr3_aa	cdr3_nt	d_call	clone_size	j_call	v_call
CASSRITGGYEQYF	TGCGCCAGCAGCCGAATAACAGGGGGATACGAGCAGTACTTC	TRBD1	NA	TRBJ2-7	TRBV4-1
CASSQVVGVISLEQYF	TGCGCCAGCAGCCAAGTTGTGGGAGTCATTTCTCTCGAGCAGTACTTC	NA	NA	TRBJ2-7	TRBV4-1
CASSVIPSHNSPLHF	TGTGCCAGCAGCGTAATCCCCTCTCATAATTCACCCCTCCACTTT	NA	NA	TRBJ1-6	TRBV9
CAISESGYGYTF	TGTGCCATCAGTGAGTCCGGTTATGGCTACACCTTC	NA	NA	TRBJ1-2	TRBV10-3
CASSVSHNTEAFF	TGTGCCAGCAGCGTATCCCACAACACTGAAGCTTTCTTT	NA	NA	TRBJ1-1	TRBV9
CASSLDPTAEAFF	TGTGCCAGCAGCTTAGACCCCACAGCTGAAGCTTTCTTT	NA	NA	TRBJ1-1	TRBV7-6
CAWSGLAGGNEQFF	TGTGCCTGGAGTGGACTAGCGGGAGGCAATGAGCAGTTCTTC	TRBD2	few	TRBJ2-1	TRBV30
CASSPFGVTEQYF	TGTGCCAGCAGCCCCTTTGGGGTAACCGAGCAGTACTTC	NA	medium-sized	TRBJ2-7	TRBV9
CASSQDNRDSYEQYF	TGCGCCAGCAGCCAAGATAATAGGGACTCCTACGAGCAGTACTTC	NA	NA	TRBJ2-7	TRBV4-1
CASSETGGGYNSPLHF	TGTGCCAGCAGCGAGACAGGGGGCGGGTATAATTCACCCCTCCACTTT	TRBD1	NA	TRBJ1-6	TRBV9
CASSDQDRANQPQHF	TGTGCCAGCAGTGACCAGGACAGGGCTAATCAGCCCCAGCATTTT	TRBD1	NA	TRBJ1-5	TRBV6-1
CSAAPWNEQFF	TGCAGTGCTGCTCCCTGGAATGAGCAGTTCTTC	NA	NA	TRBJ2-1	TRBV20-1
CASSPGSGSSMNTEAFF	TGTGCCAGCAGCCCTGGTTCTGGGTCCAGCATGAACACTGAAGCTTTCTTT	NA	NA	TRBJ1-1	TRBV7-2
CASSENRASGSIDEQYF	TGTGCCAGCAGTGAAAATAGGGCTAGCGGGAGTATTGACGAGCAGTACTTC	TRBD2	NA	TRBJ2-7	TRBV2
CASSQEWNYGYTF	TGTGCCAGCAGCCAAGAATGGAACTATGGCTACACCTTC	NA	once	TRBJ1-2	TRBV14
CASSLGATGGETQYF	TGCGCCAGCAGCCTGGGGGCTACTGGGGGAGAGACCCAGTACTTC	NA	NA	TRBJ2-5	TRBV5-1
CASSFELGGTYGYTF	TGTGCCAGCAGCTTTGAGTTGGGGGGGACCTATGGCTACACCTTC	NA	NA	TRBJ1-2	TRBV7-9
CAWRGGTRHEETQYF	TGTGCCTGGAGAGGTGGGACTAGACACGAAGAGACCCAGTACTTC	TRBD2	NA	TRBJ2-5	TRBV30
CASSFGQGVIYEQYF	TGCGCCAGCAGCTTCGGTCAGGGGGTAATCTACGAGCAGTACTTC	TRBD1	NA	TRBJ2-7	TRBV5-1
CASSLGGLAGGNNEQYF	TGTGCCAGCAGCTTAGGTGGTTTAGCGGGGGGTAATAACGAGCAGTACTTC	TRBD2	once	TRBJ2-7	TRBV7-2
CASSLFLGGSVNTEAFF	TGTGCCAGCAGCTTATTCCTTGGGGGAAGTGTGAACACTGAAGCTTTCTTT	NA	NA	TRBJ1-1	TRBV7-9
CASSRDVNGYTF	TGTGCCAGCAGCCGGGATGTAAATGGCTACACCTTC	NA	NA	TRBJ1-2	TRBV14
CASEGGDSSYEQYF	TGTGCCAGCGAGGGGGGAGACAGCTCCTACGAGCAGTACTTC	NA	NA	TRBJ2-7	TRBV6-1
CASSLGIRGSKTDTQYF	TGTGCCAGCAGCTTGGGGATACGCGGGAGTAAAACAGATACGCAGTATTTT	TRBD2	once	TRBJ2-3	TRBV7-3
CASSARGLAASYEQYF	TGTGCCAGCAGCGCCCGAGGACTAGCGGCATCCTACGAGCAGTACTTC	TRBD2	NA	TRBJ2-7	TRBV5-4
CASSVAEGFATNEKLFF	TGTGCCAGCAGCGTCGCTGAGGGTTTTGCAACTAATGAAAAACTGTTTTTT	NA	once	TRBJ1-4	TRBV7-9
CASSGNRDRGLNYGYTF	TGTGCCAGTAGTGGAAACCGGGACAGGGGGCTGAACTATGGCTACACCTTC	TRBD1	once	TRBJ1-2	TRBV19
CASSLEVTDTQYF	TGTGCCAGCAGCTTAGAAGTGACAGATACGCAGTATTTT	NA	NA	TRBJ2-3	TRBV11-2
CASSPRSLNTEAFF	TGTGCCAGCAGCCCCAGGTCCTTGAACACTGAAGCTTTCTTT	NA	NA	TRBJ1-1	TRBV5-8
CASSRTTGNEQFF	TGCGCCAGCAGTAGAACTACAGGTAATGAGCAGTTCTTC	NA	NA	TRBJ2-1	TRBV5-1
CASRTGLYNEQFF	TGTGCCAGCCGGACAGGGCTCTACAATGAGCAGTTCTTC	TRBD1	few	TRBJ2-1	TRBV2
CASRLEYGYTF	TGTGCCAGCCGCCTAGAATATGGCTACACCTTC	NA	few	TRBJ1-2	TRBV2
CASSEDIMNTEAFF	TGTGCCAGCAGCGAGGACATCATGAACACTGAAGCTTTCTTT	NA	NA	TRBJ1-1	TRBV9
CASSSRDRHYEQYF	TGTGCCAGCAGCAGCCGGGACAGACACTACGAGCAGTACTTC	TRBD1	NA	TRBJ2-7	TRBV6-5
CASSISGGNTIYF	TGTGCCAGTAGTATATCTGGTGGAAACACCATATATTTT	NA	once	TRBJ1-3	TRBV19
CASLGRGSNQPQHF	TGTGCCAGTTTGGGTCGGGGAAGCAATCAGCCCCAGCATTTT	NA	NA	TRBJ1-5	TRBV6-1
CSVFSQFDTEAFF	TGCAGCGTTTTTTCGCAGTTCGACACTGAAGCTTTCTTT	NA	NA	TRBJ1-1	TRBV29-1
CASSLATGEQYF	TGCGCCAGCAGCTTGGCGACAGGCGAGCAGTACTTC	NA	NA	TRBJ2-7	TRBV5-1
CASSLAQGGSTEAFF	TGTGCCAGCAGCTTAGCACAGGGTGGGAGCACTGAAGCTTTCTTT	NA	NA	TRBJ1-1	TRBV7-9
CASSIFPGGSPLHF	TGTGCCAGTAGTATCTTTCCGGGGGGCTCACCCCTCCACTTT	NA	NA	TRBJ1-6	TRBV19
CASSDRGSGNTIYF	TGTGCCAGCAGTGACAGGGGCTCTGGAAACACCATATATTTT	NA	NA	TRBJ1-3	TRBV2
CASSLGQGMSPLHF	TGTGCCAGCAGCCTCGGACAGGGGATGTCACCCCTCCACTTT	TRBD1	NA	TRBJ1-6	TRBV6-6
CASSLGDTANTEAFF	TGCGCCAGCAGCTTGGGGGACACCGCCAACACTGAAGCTTTCTTT	NA	once	TRBJ1-1	TRBV5-1
CASSIRPGPGEQFF	TGTGCCAGTAGTATCCGTCCAGGGCCGGGTGAGCAGTTCTTC	NA	once	TRBJ2-1	TRBV19
CASSLTSPYTDTQYF	TGTGCCAGCAGCTTGACCAGCCCCTACACAGATACGCAGTATTTT	NA	NA	TRBJ2-3	TRBV7-2
CASTGGGLFVAFF	TGTGCCAGCACCGGGGGGGGGCTTTTCGTTGCTTTCTTT	NA	NA	TRBJ1-1	TRBV11-2
CASSGGATNEKLFF	TGTGCCAGCAGTGGGGGTGCAACTAATGAAAAACTGTTTTTT	NA	NA	TRBJ1-4	TRBV27
CAISGDSYEQYF	TGTGCCATCAGTGGGGACAGCTACGAGCAGTACTTC	TRBD1	once	TRBJ2-7	TRBV10-3
CASSSRTGADTQYF	TGTGCCAGCAGCTCACGGACAGGGGCGGATACGCAGTATTTT	TRBD1	NA	TRBJ2-3	TRBV7-3
CASSSGPSGGDQETQYF	TGCGCCAGCAGCTCAGGTCCTAGCGGGGGGGACCAAGAGACCCAGTACTTC	TRBD2	NA	TRBJ2-5	TRBV5-1
CASRLSGYSNYGYTF	TGTGCCAGCAGACTTTCAGGGTATTCTAACTATGGCTACACCTTC	NA	NA	TRBJ1-2	TRBV6-5
CASSRDRVSSYEQYF	TGTGCCAGCAGCCGAGACAGGGTTAGCTCCTACGAGCAGTACTTC	TRBD1	few	TRBJ2-7	TRBV14
CASSWAGDRNQPQHF	TGTGCCAGCAGTTGGGCCGGGGACAGAAATCAGCCCCAGCATTTT	TRBD1	NA	TRBJ1-5	TRBV28